These T cell receptor beta chains were read from a single sample in a study of early T cells in non-severe SARS-CoV-2 infection. In TCRdb, the 5' RACE reads were re-called with MiXCR into one record per CDR3 protein. Found here are roughly 100,000 distinct CDR3 sequences, roughly 14% of them singletons; the top ten hold about 6.2%. Sequences were obtained from whole blood. The receptors shown here come from an adult who was a healthcare worker with PCR-confirmed SARS-CoV-2 infection or an uninfected control (not recorded which). The CDR3 runs from the conserved cysteine through the conserved F or W. Not every row has a clone size; where given, it reads once, few, many or a size class.

J,size,V,CDR3
TRBJ2-7,NA,TRBV12-3/TRBV12-4,CASSLAGRDYEQYF
TRBJ2-2,many,TRBV11-2,CASSPFTAGELFF
TRBJ2-1,many,TRBV12-3/TRBV12-4,CASSLGPQGASYNEQFF
TRBJ1-2,many,TRBV11-2,CASSFTGDYGYTF
TRBJ2-5,NA,TRBV28,CASRMGQGAETQYF
TRBJ1-1,few,TRBV5-1,CASSPRVPGDTEAFF
TRBJ2-3,few,TRBV20-1,CSAIRNTDTQYF
TRBJ2-5,few,TRBV5-4,CASSFLVRGRPVYEETQYF
TRBJ1-1,many,TRBV5-6,CASSLAAGTWAEAFF
TRBJ2-2,NA,TRBV15,CATSGSGTVNTGELFF
TRBJ1-1,NA,TRBV2,CASSEAGGKGAFF
TRBJ2-1,many,TRBV11-3,CASSLDRNEQFF
TRBJ2-1,many,TRBV11-2,CASSLDPAGEVEFF
TRBJ2-1,few,TRBV20-1,CSPTLASYNEQFF
TRBJ1-6,many,TRBV9,CASSVAGSGLDSPLHF
TRBJ2-4,NA,TRBV3-1,CASSQDRRGLYF
TRBJ2-2,many,TRBV28,CASRRISAAGELFF
TRBJ2-7,many,TRBV4-1,CASSSPGQEIYEQYF
TRBJ2-7,NA,TRBV15,CATSAQGHRSYEQYF
TRBJ2-7,many,TRBV6-5,CASRGLAENRLQYF
TRBJ2-5,many,TRBV5-1,CASSFAPLRSFGETQYF
TRBJ1-1,few,TRBV7-2,CASSLAAGYPEAFF
TRBJ1-1,few,TRBV6-5,CASSSPTGTKAFF
TRBJ2-1,many,TRBV5-4,CASSQPGALLRNEQFF
TRBJ1-1,many,TRBV6-5,CASWLGDREVNTEAFF
TRBJ2-7,many,TRBV29-1,CSVANSGPYEQYF
TRBJ2-3,many,TRBV7-9,CASSFEGQGTDTQYF
TRBJ2-4,many,TRBV5-1,CARRLARVMAKNIQYF
TRBJ2-1,few,TRBV4-1,CASSQEGQGIGEQFF
TRBJ2-5,few,TRBV11-2,CASSLGSGGAFQTQYF
TRBJ2-7,few,TRBV28,CASSFPGGGSYEQYF